This T cell receptor beta chain was recovered during a study of naive and memory T cell subsets (dated by TCRdb to 2015 to 2018). About the study as a whole: Sorted naive and memory T cell subsets from peripheral blood were analyzed in the study using a UMI-based, open-source pipeline for TCR alpha and beta sequencing. IgG serology results and the functional CMV T cell responses were in complete agreement. RNA was DNase-treated and reverse transcribed with TCR constant-region primers, mostly using SuperScript III.

The table lists this clonotype with a few counts. The specificity of this receptor is unknown. No quality values exist for individual bases; no much larger clone is one base distant. Inclusive of the bounding cysteine and phenylalanine, the CDR3 is 14 residues long. This entry keeps only the CDR3 DNA: 42 bases, framed from base 1. From the germline V gene, CDR1 is MNHEY and CDR2 is SVGAGI. Trimming takes 4 bases off V and 3 bases off J; junction bases not matched to a gene: 5. From the second PCR step on, the TCR alpha and beta chain libraries were amplified in separate reactions. CMV status of each donor was established by measuring IFNgamma production from CD4+ T cells after fresh PBMCs were stimulated overnight with CMV viral lysate. Using Miltenyi beads, CD4 T cells were first positively selected, and CD8 T cells were then positively selected from the CD4-negative fraction. After staining for CD3, CD4, CD8, CD45RA, CD27 and a live/dead dye, cells were sorted on a BD Aria II into four subsets based on CD45RA and CD27. Blood was obtained from a few healthy volunteers, and the blood from each volunteer was fractionated into CD4 and CD8 T cells and subsequently into four differentiation subsets. Approximately 120 ml of peripheral blood was taken from each donor, and PBMC were separated by density-gradient centrifugation on Ficoll-Paque PLUS. After sorting, cells were lysed in RLT buffer, RNA was extracted using a Qiagen RNeasy kit, and the extracted RNA was stored at -80 degrees C.

Study-wide conclusions, independent of this receptor: The repertoire findings for the naive and memory subsets could not be validated against a ground truth, as none was available. In both CD4 and CD8 cells, the Gini index increased while Shannon and inverse Simpson diversity decreased from naive through CM, EM and EMRA. RNA-based TCR counts may be affected by expression changes linked to T cell activation and differentiation. Clonotypes were defined as single alpha or beta chain sequences, not paired alpha/beta receptors. TCR abundance followed a power law with an exponent that was different for naive and memory subsets but consistent across the three individuals. A few larger clonotypes were present in naive repertoires, especially CD8 naive repertoires, and these clonotypes were possibly memory cells re-expressing CD45RA. Once error correction was done, more than 85% of naive TCR sequences showed up just once, which made the naive abundance distributions much steeper than those of the memory subsets.

The library was generated by UMI-ligation and nested PCR. The beta constant-region primer consisted of an equimolar mixture of two oligonucleotides that together covered TRBC1 and TRBC2. The ligated cDNA went through four rounds of PCR with nested alpha and beta constant-region primers together with the SP2 primer. A single-stranded oligonucleotide carrying the SP2 primer and a 12-nucleotide UMI was ligated to the 3' end of the cDNA by T4 RNA ligase 1. The ligation reaction was incubated at 16°C for about 18-25 hours. To avoid over-amplification, PCR2 was usually performed as a SYBR Green qPCR and halted once a predetermined threshold was reached. Agencourt AMPure XP magnetic beads were used for all purifications after the first. Library quantification was done by Qubit, followed by a TapeStation check on which the main peak was expected at around 650 bp. Pooled libraries were sequenced on an Illumina MiSeq with v2 2x251 paired-end kits, typically giving about 0.85-2.3 million reads per sample. Each sample's library went into the pool at around 4 nM, and about 5-7.5% PhiX was added to help with cluster recognition. The authors processed their data as follows. FASTQ reads processed by Demultiplexor were assigned V and J genes by Decombinator through tag matching that tolerated a single base-pair mismatch. Collapsinator used UMIs to correct both sequencing errors and frequency errors arising from PCR heterogeneity. CDR3Translator translated TCRs and extracted CDR3s from the conserved cysteine to the FGXG phenylalanine, flagging non-productive sequences. Gini, Shannon entropy and inverse Simpson indices were computed after subsampling the repertoires to the same number of UMI-defined TCRs. Within the linear range, a power law was fitted to clonotype abundance distributions using maximum likelihood. When run on a single naive CD8 sample, MIGEC and the pipeline yielded similar UMI counts, similar unique TCR numbers and similar clonal distributions. One analysis removed from the naive repertoire any naive TCRs that were also found in any memory subset from the same donor. Repertoires were searched for roughly 7,300 CMV-associated CDR3 sequences compiled from VDJdb and a published dataset. TCRdb's own reprocessing of the public reads used fastp at Q25 and MiXCR and kept productive beta chains. Each entry merges the rows of one CDR3 protein and shows their most common DNA and genes. For this entry, the V and J calls and clone size follow TCRdb and not the study's own pipeline. The sample records around 140,000 distinct CDR3 sequences, 15% to 25% of which are singletons. Around 0.63% of the sample is taken by the ten largest.

Sequencing was carried out using naive CD8+ T cells from blood. Explained via the paper, the cell subset or site label denotes: naive T cells, CD45RA high CD27+. The clonotype comes from a human donor in good health. The rearrangement combines TRBV6-5 with TRBJ2-7; TRBD2 fits 8 bases in the junction. The CDR3 protein sequence reads: CASSSSGTSYEQYF. Read as DNA, the sequence is TGTGCCAGCAGTTCCTCCGGGACTAGCTACGAGCAGTACTTC.